This T cell receptor (beta chain) was documented in a study of T cells in tuberculosis. Each donor contributed 85,000 to 100,000 T cells on average, unsorted. The table came from immunoSEQ multiplex PCR; TCRdb's copy has only in-frame clones and leaves some out. The data show approximately 29,000 clones, 90% seen once. The ends lost 6 bases at V and 0 bases at J; junction bases unmatched: 15. The CDR3 has 21 amino acids. From germline, CDR1 is MDHEN and CDR2 SYDVKM. Material: PBMCs. The chain links TRBV28 to TRBJ1-6, with 12 bases identical to TRBD1. The source of this sequence is a donor aged 5-35 years with latent tuberculosis or without tuberculosis infection. CDR3 residues: CASSTPTGDRGRNSYNSPLHF. DNA for the CDR3: TGTGCCAGCAGCACTCCAACCGGGGACAGGGGGCGTAACTCCTATAATTCACCCCTCCACTTT.